Following are 31 T cell receptor beta chains from one sample sequenced in a study of regulatory T cells in long-lasting Graves disease. Library construction for TCR beta used iRepertoire HTBI primers and Arm-PCR of CDR3 regions. Via MiXCR, TCRdb re-called the multiplex PCR reads, giving one row per CDR3 protein. This table holds roughly 420,000 distinct CDR3 sequences, around a sixth found once. Time point in this sample: newly diagnosed GD, antithyroid drugs for less than 3 months. Following extraction of RNA from PBMCs, that RNA was used to make the TCR library. This specimen was peripheral blood mononuclear cells (PBMCs), taken at new diagnosis, from a patient treated with antithyroid drugs. The receptors were gathered from a female donor with Graves disease.

This clonotype was seen repeatedly, ten times or more. This chain links TRBV6-1 with TRBJ1-3; D gene uncertain. Germline V gene data show CDR1 as MNHNS and CDR2 as SASEGT. The CDR3 covers 14 residues. V lost 6 bases, J lost 0 bases, and 9 bases lay in between. The CDR3 nucleotides are TGTGCCAGCAGGCCCATATTCTCTGGAAACACCATATATTTT. Amino acids: CASRPIFSGNTIYF.

This clonotype was seen many times. The rearrangement links TRBV9 to TRBJ2-2; the D gene is possibly TRBD2 (6 bases). The CDR3 length is 15 residues. Germline CDR1 and CDR2: SGDLS and YYNGEE. V lost 0 bases and J 7 bases, leaving 13 bases between the germline ends. Here the CDR3 reads CASSVAGVASGELFF. The CDR3 DNA reads TGTGCCAGCAGCGTAGCGGGAGTGGCTAGCGGGGAGCTGTTTTTT. The entire variable domain, with the rest obtained from reference TRBV9 and TRBJ2-2, is as follows: DSGVTQTPKHLITATGQRVTLRCSPRSGDLSVYWYQQSLDQGLQFLIQYYNGEERAKGNILERFSAQQFPDLHSELNLSSLELGDSALYFCASSVAGVASGELFFGEGSRLTVL.

Only one count was recorded for this clonotype. The CDR3 region is CASSRAGRNEQYF. CDR3 coding DNA: TGTGCCAGCAGCCGAGCTGGACGTAATGAGCAGTACTTC. The chain joins TRBV3-1 to TRBJ2-1; D is undetermined. The DNA end is a closer match to TRBJ2-7, so the J assignment may be wrong. CDR3 length equals 13 residues. Germline V gene sequence: CDR1 LGHDT, CDR2 YNNKEL (reference sequence).

The chain carries TRBV20-1 and TRBJ1-5; weak D call: TRBD1 (5 bases). CDR1 DFQATT and CDR2 SNEGSKA come from the germline V gene (reference sequence). There are 13 residues in the CDR3. Trimming took 5 bases from V and 4 from J, leaving 12 bases between them. Here the CDR3 DNA reads TGCAGTGCTGGTGGGACCTCAAATCAGCCCCAGCATTTT. Its protein is CSAGGTSNQPQHF.

This clonotype was picked up many times. This may be a read error: a much more frequent sequence differs by one nucleotide. The rearrangement joins TRBV20-1 to TRBJ1-1, with unresolved D. The V gene lost 6 bases and the J gene lost 2 bases, with 13 bases spanning the gap. The CDR3 is 13 residues long. CDR1 and CDR2 (germline): DFQATT, SNEGSKA (reference sequence). CDR3 coding DNA: TGCAGTGCGCGGAAGGGCAGAAACACTGAAGCTTTCTTT. Translating gives CSARKGRNTEAFF.

This clonotype has a count of ten or more. The chain has TRBV27 and TRBJ2-7, with 10 bases identical to TRBD2. The V gene end was trimmed by 6 bases and the J gene end by 2 bases; junction bases not matched to a gene: 7. CDR1 and CDR2 (germline): MNHEY, SMNVEV (reference sequence). The CDR3 runs 15 residues. CDR3 in amino acids: CASSPRAGGTYEQYF. The CDR3 bases are TGTGCCAGCAGCCCAAGAGCGGGAGGGACCTACGAGCAGTACTTC.

This clonotype was found a few times. The chain couples TRBV6-1 to TRBJ2-2, with 10 bases aligning to TRBD2. The CDR3 covers 22 residues. Unmatched junction bases numbered 23, after V lost 3 bases and J lost 4 bases. Germline assignment: CDR1 MNHNS and CDR2 SASEGT. Here the CDR3 DNA reads TGTGCCAGCAGTGACGGGGCAGGGGCCCCCAGCGGAGCGGGGGGGCCCACCGGGGAGCTGTTTTTT. Protein sequence: CASSDGAGAPSGAGGPTGELFF.

This clonotype has a handful of counts. V gene TRBV6-4 combines with J gene TRBJ2-1, with a possible D match to TRBD2 (6 bases). This CDR3 is built from 18 residues. V lost 4 bases, J lost 1 base, and 20 bases lay in between. Germline V gene sequence: CDR1 MRHNA, CDR2 SNTAGT. CDR3 coding DNA: TGTGCCAGCAGTGCCCAGAAAATCGACGGGAGTTCCTACAATGAGCAGTTCTTC. It encodes CASSAQKIDGSSYNEQFF.

This clonotype came up a few times. The gene calls are TRBV12-3 or TRBV12-4 and TRBJ2-2; 8 bases agree with TRBD2. This CDR3 has 17 residues. The V gene end was trimmed by 6 bases and the J gene end by 1 base; junction bases not matched to a gene: 10. CDR3 sequence reads: CASSYSAAGGNTGELFF. The CDR3 DNA sequence: TGTGCCAGCAGCTATAGTGCGGCGGGAGGGAACACCGGGGAGCTGTTTTTT.

As to this clonotype: It is likely a read error: a sequence one base away is far more abundant. This chain joins TRBV6-4 and TRBJ1-5; D unclear. The germline V gene encodes CDR1 MRHNA and CDR2 SNTAGT. V lost 8 bases to trimming and J lost 3 bases, with 14 bases between them. This CDR3 region has 14 residues. In DNA, the CDR3 is TGTGCCAGCGGATGGATACCTACCAATCAGCCCCAGCATTTT. Its protein product is CASGWIPTNQPQHF.

This clonotype came up many times. This chain connects TRBV12-3 or TRBV12-4 to TRBJ2-7; the D gene could be TRBD1 or TRBD2 (5 bases each). V was cut by 5 bases and J by 1 base, with 18 bases left in between. The CDR3 extends over 16 amino acids. The CDR3, as DNA: TGTGCCAGCAGTCCCTTTGGGACGGCCGCTTCCTACGAGCAGTACTTC. Translation: CASSPFGTAASYEQYF.

The genes are TRBV28 and TRBJ1-5; tentative D call: TRBD1 (5 bases). The CDR3 loop spans 16 amino acids. V gave up 3 bases and J gave up 6 bases, with 18 bases separating them. Germline V gene sequence: CDR1 MDHEN, CDR2 SYDVKM. The CDR3 sequence: CASSFQGPGGVQPQHF. CDR3 in DNA: TGTGCCAGCAGTTTTCAGGGCCCGGGAGGGGTTCAGCCCCAGCATTTT.

Concerning this clonotype: A much larger clone differs by one base, so this may be a read error. The CDR3 coding sequence is TGTGCCACCAGCAAAGGCGGGACCGGGGAGCTGTTTTTT. Translated, it gives CATSKGGTGELFF. This sequence joins TRBV15 and TRBJ2-2; D may be TRBD2 (5 bases). The V end lost 4 bases, the J end lost 5 bases, and 8 bases lay between the germline ends. Germline CDR1 LNHNV, CDR2 YYDKDF (reference sequence). The CDR3 sequence is 13 residues long.

The chain is built from TRBV19 and TRBJ1-3, with 7 bases fitting TRBD1. Germline assignment: CDR1 LNHDA and CDR2 SQIVND (reference sequence). J was trimmed by 4 bases and V by 4 bases; bases with no gene match: 13. The CDR3 has 17 residues. CDR3: CASSSHSFRDSGNTIYF. The DNA for the CDR3 is TGTGCCAGTAGTAGCCACAGTTTCCGGGACAGCGGAAACACCATATATTTT.

This clonotype was counted at least ten times. The genes are TRBV6-2 or TRBV6-3 and TRBJ1-2, with TRBD1 matching 9 bases. CDR1 is MNHEY, CDR2 SVGEGT, per germline. The ends lost 6 bases at V and 4 bases at J; junction bases unmatched: 12. This CDR3 has 16 residues. The CDR3 bases are TGTGCCAGCAGCTCAGTCGGGACAGGGAGGGCCTATGGCTACACCTTC. The encoded protein is CASSSVGTGRAYGYTF.

The chain employs TRBV4-3 and TRBJ2-2; D remains unclear. The CDR3 is made up of 14 amino acids. The germline gives CDR1 LGHNA, CDR2 YSLEER. The ends were cut back, 6 bases at V and 4 bases at J, with 12 bases in the middle. DNA of the CDR3: TGCGCCAGCAGGGATATACGCCGCACCGGGGAGCTGTTTTTT. As protein: CASRDIRRTGELFF.

J is TRBJ2-2 and V is TRBV20-1; 10 bases are a match to TRBD2. The CDR3 loop spans 15 amino acids. Germline V gene lookup returns CDR1 DFQATT and CDR2 SNEGSKA (reference sequence). Trimming cost V 3 bases and J 3 bases; bases outside gene matches: 4. The DNA for the CDR3 is TGCAGTGCTAGTTCTAGCGGGAGCCACACCGGGGAGCTGTTTTTT. Translation: CSASSSGSHTGELFF.

The chain carries TRBV20-1 and TRBJ2-1; 8 bases line up with TRBD2. The V segment lost 2 bases and the J segment 4 bases; nucleotides outside the gene matches: 10. Per germline, CDR1 DFQATT and CDR2 SNEGSKA (reference sequence). The CDR3 extends over 16 amino acids. Written as DNA, the CDR3 is TGCAGTGCTAGAAATGTGGGGGCTAGCGGGTACAATGAGCAGTTCTTC. The encoded protein is CSARNVGASGYNEQFF.

This clonotype was detected a few times. The rearrangement links TRBV28 to TRBJ2-1; 8 bases fit TRBD2. V shed 6 bases, J shed 8 bases, and the junction held 15 bases outside the gene matches. CDR3 size: 16 residues. CDR1 is MDHEN, CDR2 SYDVKM, per germline. As DNA, the CDR3 is TGTGCCAGCAGCTCCCTCAGCGGGAGATGGGTGGATGAGCAGTTCTTC. Amino acids: CASSSLSGRWVDEQFF. The entire variable domain, with the rest obtained from reference TRBV28 and TRBJ2-1, is as follows: DVKVTQSSRYLVKRTGEKVFLECVQDMDHENMFWYRQDPGLGLRLIYFSYDVKMKEKGDIPEGYSVSREKKERFSLILESASTNQTSMYLCASSSLSGRWVDEQFFGPGTRLTVL.

The genes are TRBV20-1 and TRBJ1-1; weak D call: TRBD1 (6 bases). Trimming cost V 5 bases and J 6 bases, with 13 bases left between them. The CDR3 is made up of 12 amino acids. Germline CDR1 is DFQATT and CDR2 is SNEGSKA (reference sequence). CDR3: CSASGTFPEAFF. In DNA form, the CDR3 reads TGCAGTGCTTCAGGGACATTCCCTGAAGCTTTCTTT.

This clonotype has only a few counts. The chain employs TRBV11-1 and TRBJ2-3; D assignment may be TRBD1 or TRBD2 (5 bases each). This CDR3 region has 16 residues. V lost 5 bases and J lost 0, with 15 bases in between. Germline assignment: CDR1 SGHAT and CDR2 FQDESV (reference sequence). The CDR3 DNA follows: TGTGCCAGCAGCCATTCAAGGGACCACAGCACAGATACGCAGTATTTT. Its protein is CASSHSRDHSTDTQYF.

This clonotype was detected ten times or more. The CDR3 region is CASSQRDSTGAGELFF. The CDR3 DNA sequence: TGTGCCAGCAGTCAGCGGGACTCTACAGGTGCCGGGGAGCTGTTTTTT. The chain has TRBV7-2 and TRBJ2-2; 7 bases fit TRBD2. Germline V CDR1 and CDR2: SGHTA, FQGNSA. The V gene end was trimmed by 6 bases and the J gene end by 6 bases; junction bases not matched to a gene: 13. The CDR3 has 16 amino acids.

CDR3: CAWSVFRNPGNTIYF. The CDR3 DNA sequence: TGTGCCTGGAGTGTATTCAGGAATCCTGGAAACACCATATATTTT. The chain combines TRBV30 with TRBJ1-3, with D hard to call. V gave up 0 bases and J gave up 2 bases, with 11 bases separating them. In germline, CDR1 is GTSNPN, CDR2 SVGIG (reference sequence). The CDR3 length is 15 residues. Together with reference TRBV30 and TRBJ1-3, the CDR3 gives the full variable domain: SQTIHQWPATLVQPVGSPLSLECTVEGTSNPNLYWYRQAAGRGLQLLFYSVGIGQISSEVPQNLSASRPQDRQFILSSKKLLLSDSGFYLCAWSVFRNPGNTIYFGEGSWLTVV.

This clonotype was seen more than once but under ten times. This chain uses TRBV12-3 or TRBV12-4 with TRBJ2-7; D gene uncertain. The length of the CDR3 is 11 residues. Trimming took 6 bases from V and 6 from J, leaving 9 bases between them. The CDR3 nucleotides read TGTGCCAGCAGCTCAATTAGCGAGCAGTACTTC. It encodes CASSSISEQYF.

Ten or more counts support this clonotype. The rearrangement joins TRBV27 to TRBJ1-6, with D unclear. V gave up 3 bases and J gave up 10 bases, with 10 bases separating them. The CDR3 extends over 13 amino acids. Per the germline V gene, CDR1 is MNHEY and CDR2 is SMNVEV (reference sequence). This CDR3 is CASSLTPPSPLHF. CDR3 nucleotide sequence: TGTGCCAGCAGTTTGACTCCCCCATCACCCCTCCACTTT.

This clonotype was observed many times. This chain links TRBV7-2 with TRBJ2-2; maybe TRBD2 (5 bases). The V gene lost 0 bases and the J gene lost 1 base, with 12 bases spanning the gap. Germline CDR1 reads SGHTA; CDR2 reads FQGNSA. This CDR3 contains 17 residues. The CDR3 sequence is CASSLARNSVNTGELFF. The CDR3 bases are TGTGCCAGCAGCTTAGCGCGGAATAGCGTGAACACCGGGGAGCTGTTTTTT.

The chain couples TRBV5-6 to TRBJ1-1; maybe TRBD1 (6 bases). CDR1 and CDR2 (germline): SGHDT, YYEEEE. With 2 bases removed from V and 3 bases from J, the gap between germline ends came to 23 bases. The CDR3 extends over 18 amino acids. The CDR3 is CASSFFIRGRGVYTEAFF. In DNA, the CDR3 is TGTGCCAGCAGCTTTTTCATCCGTGGAAGGGGGGTTTACACTGAAGCTTTCTTT.

This clonotype was counted at least ten times. The chain carries TRBV20-1 and TRBJ2-7, with D maybe TRBD2 (6 bases). The germline V gene has CDR1 DFQATT and CDR2 SNEGSKA (reference sequence). Between the trimmed V and J ends, which lost 4 bases and 4 bases, there was a span of 20 bases. This CDR3 has 15 amino acids. This chain's CDR3 is CSAINPGLGTYEQYF. CDR3 DNA: TGCAGTGCTATTAACCCGGGACTCGGGACTTACGAGCAGTACTTC.

This clonotype was detected many times. The V and J genes are TRBV7-2 and TRBJ1-1; 8 bases line up with TRBD1. The CDR3 contains 16 residues. The germline V gene has CDR1 SGHTA and CDR2 FQGNSA. V was clipped by 6 bases and J by 0 bases; unmatched bases: 9. The CDR3 spells CASSRGQGRMNTEAFF. DNA for the CDR3: TGTGCCAGCAGTCGAGGACAGGGTAGGATGAACACTGAAGCTTTCTTT.

This clonotype was observed a few times. The chain is built from TRBV6-1 and TRBJ1-5, with D maybe TRBD1 (6 bases). The V gene lost 5 bases and the J gene lost 7 bases, with 18 bases spanning the gap. The length of the CDR3 is 15 residues. The germline V gene has CDR1 MNHNS and CDR2 SASEGT. The CDR3 loop reads CASSLSGGPGQPQHF. CDR3 in DNA: TGTGCCAGCAGTCTCTCGGGGGGGCCAGGGCAGCCCCAGCATTTT.

This clonotype was found many times. The genes are TRBV7-2 and TRBJ1-4; the D gene is possibly TRBD1 (6 bases). With 2 bases removed from V and 4 bases from J, the gap between germline ends came to 20 bases. Per germline, CDR1 SGHTA and CDR2 FQGNSA. The CDR3 runs 18 residues. The CDR3 loop is CASSLLKGGSSNNEKLFF. DNA for the CDR3: TGTGCCAGCAGCTTACTAAAGGGGGGATCGAGTAATAATGAAAAACTGTTTTTT.